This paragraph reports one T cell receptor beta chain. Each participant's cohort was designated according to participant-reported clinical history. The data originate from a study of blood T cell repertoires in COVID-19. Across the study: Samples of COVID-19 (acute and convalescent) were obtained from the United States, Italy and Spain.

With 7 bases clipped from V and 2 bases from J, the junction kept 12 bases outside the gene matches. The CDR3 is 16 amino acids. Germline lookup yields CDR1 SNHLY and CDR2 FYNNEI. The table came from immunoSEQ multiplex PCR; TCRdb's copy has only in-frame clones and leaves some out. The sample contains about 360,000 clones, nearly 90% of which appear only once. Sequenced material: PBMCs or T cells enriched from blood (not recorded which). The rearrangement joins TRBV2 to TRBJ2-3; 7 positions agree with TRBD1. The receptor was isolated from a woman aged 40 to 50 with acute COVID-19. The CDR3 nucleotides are TGTGCCAGCAACCCCGACAGGGCCGGAGCCACAGATACGCAGTATTTT. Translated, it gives CASNPDRAGATDTQYF.